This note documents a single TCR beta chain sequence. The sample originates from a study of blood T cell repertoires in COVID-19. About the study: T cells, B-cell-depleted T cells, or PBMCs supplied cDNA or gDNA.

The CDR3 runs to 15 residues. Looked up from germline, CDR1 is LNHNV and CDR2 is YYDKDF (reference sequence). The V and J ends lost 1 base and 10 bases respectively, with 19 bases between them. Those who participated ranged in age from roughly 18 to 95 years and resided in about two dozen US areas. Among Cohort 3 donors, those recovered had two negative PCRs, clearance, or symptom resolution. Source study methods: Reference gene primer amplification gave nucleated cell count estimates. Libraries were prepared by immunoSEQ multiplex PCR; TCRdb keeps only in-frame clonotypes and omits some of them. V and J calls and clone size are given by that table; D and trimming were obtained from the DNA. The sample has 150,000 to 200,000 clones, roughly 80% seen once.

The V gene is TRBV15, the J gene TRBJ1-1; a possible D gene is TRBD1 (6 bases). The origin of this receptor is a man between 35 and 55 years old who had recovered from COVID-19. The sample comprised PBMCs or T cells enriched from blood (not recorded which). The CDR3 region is CATSRGGGLREGAFF. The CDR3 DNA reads TGTGCCACCAGCAGAGGAGGGGGATTGCGGGAGGGAGCTTTCTTT.